Only one count was recorded for the clone carrying this T cell receptor beta chain. Germline V gives CDR1 SGHRS, CDR2 YFSETQ. V was pared by 2 bases and J by 4 bases, with 4 bases of the junction left unmatched. There are 15 residues in the CDR3. The data derive from a study of blood T cell repertoires in COVID-19. For the study at large: Samples representing acute and convalescent COVID-19 were sourced from the United States, Italy and Spain. Nucleic acid was either cDNA or gDNA, and it came from T cells, B-cell-depleted T cells, or PBMCs.

Per the authors' pipeline: From reference gene primer amplification, estimates of nucleated cell counts were derived. Sequencing used immunoSEQ multiplex PCR; TCRdb keeps in-frame clones, though not all of them. Clone size and V and J calls were adopted from that table, with D and trimming inferred from the DNA. The data show 150,000 to 200,000 clones, with 85% seen just once and over 3% held by the top ten. Specimen: peripheral blood. V usage is TRBV5-1 and J usage is TRBJ1-4, with 8 bases fitting TRBD1. The sequence was obtained from a human donor with acute or convalescent COVID-19. The donor label of this sample is uncertain. CDR3 sequence reads: CASSFQGANNEKLFF. Written as DNA, the CDR3 is TGCGCCAGCAGCTTTCAGGGGGCCAATAATGAAAAACTGTTTTTT.